The source of this T cell receptor (beta chain) is a study of technical replicates of blood from a few donors. Per the germline V gene, CDR1 is LNHDA and CDR2 is SQIVND (reference sequence). V was trimmed by 5 bases and J by 6 bases, leaving 12 bases between them. The CDR3 covers 13 residues. The repertoire was sequenced with immunoSEQ multiplex PCR; TCRdb's copy has only in-frame clones and lacks some. This table has about 83,000 clones, around 94% appearing once. Sequencing was done on a sample of T cells isolated from PBMCs. The chain carries TRBV19 and TRBJ2-3, with a tentative D call TRBD2 (5 bases). This receptor was identified in a human donor in good health. CDR3 nucleotide sequence: TGTGCCAGTAGTTCCGGACTCGGGGATACGCAGTATTTT. Translated: CASSSGLGDTQYF.